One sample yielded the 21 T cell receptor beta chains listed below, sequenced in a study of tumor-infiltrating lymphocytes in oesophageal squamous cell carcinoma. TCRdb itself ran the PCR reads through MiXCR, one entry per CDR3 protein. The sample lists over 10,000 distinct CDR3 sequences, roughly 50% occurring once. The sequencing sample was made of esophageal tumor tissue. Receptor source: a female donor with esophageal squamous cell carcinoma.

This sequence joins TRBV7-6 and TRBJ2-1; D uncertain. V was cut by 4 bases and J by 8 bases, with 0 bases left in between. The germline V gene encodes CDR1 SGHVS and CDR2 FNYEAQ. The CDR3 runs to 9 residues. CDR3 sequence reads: CASSYEQFF. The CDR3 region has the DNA TGTGCCAGCAGCTATGAGCAGTTCTTC.

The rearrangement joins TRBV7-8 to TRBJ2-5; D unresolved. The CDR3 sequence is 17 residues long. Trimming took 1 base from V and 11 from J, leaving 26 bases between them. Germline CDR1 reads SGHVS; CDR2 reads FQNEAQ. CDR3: CASSLVQAEWLVNEQYF. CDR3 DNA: TGTGCCAGCAGCTTAGTCCAGGCGGAATGGTTGGTCAATGAGCAGTACTTC.

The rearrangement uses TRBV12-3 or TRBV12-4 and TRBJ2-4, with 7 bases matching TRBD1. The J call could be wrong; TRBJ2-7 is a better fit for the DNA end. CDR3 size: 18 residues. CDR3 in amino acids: CASSLEARDSRGWYEQYF. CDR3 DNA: TGTGCCAGCAGTTTAGAGGCCCGGGACAGCCGAGGATGGTACGAGCAGTACTTC.

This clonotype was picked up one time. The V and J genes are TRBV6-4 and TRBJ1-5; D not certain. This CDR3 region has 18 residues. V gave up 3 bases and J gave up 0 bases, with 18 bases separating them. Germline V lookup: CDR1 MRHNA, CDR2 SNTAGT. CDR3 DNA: TGTGCCAGCAGTGAAGGTATAAGGGTCCCCTATAGCAATCAGCCCCAGCATTTT. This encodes CASSEGIRVPYSNQPQHF.

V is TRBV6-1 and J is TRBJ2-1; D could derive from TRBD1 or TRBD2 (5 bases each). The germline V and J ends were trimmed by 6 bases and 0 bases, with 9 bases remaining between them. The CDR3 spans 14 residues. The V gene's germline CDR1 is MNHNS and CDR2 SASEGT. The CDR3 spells CASRGPFSYNEQFF. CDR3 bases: TGTGCCAGCAGGGGACCGTTCTCCTACAATGAGCAGTTCTTC.

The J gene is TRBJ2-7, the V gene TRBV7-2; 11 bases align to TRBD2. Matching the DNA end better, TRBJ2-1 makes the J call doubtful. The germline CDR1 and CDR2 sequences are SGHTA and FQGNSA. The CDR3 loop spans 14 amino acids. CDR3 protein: CASSRGLAGNEQFF. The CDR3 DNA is TGTGCCAGCAGCCGAGGACTAGCGGGCAATGAGCAGTTCTTC.

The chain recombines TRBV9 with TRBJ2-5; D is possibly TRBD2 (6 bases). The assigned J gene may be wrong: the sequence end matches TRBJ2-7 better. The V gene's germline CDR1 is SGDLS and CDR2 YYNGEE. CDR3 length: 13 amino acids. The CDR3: CASSAGTASEQYF. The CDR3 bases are TGTGCCAGCAGCGCGGGGACTGCTAGCGAGCAGTACTTC.

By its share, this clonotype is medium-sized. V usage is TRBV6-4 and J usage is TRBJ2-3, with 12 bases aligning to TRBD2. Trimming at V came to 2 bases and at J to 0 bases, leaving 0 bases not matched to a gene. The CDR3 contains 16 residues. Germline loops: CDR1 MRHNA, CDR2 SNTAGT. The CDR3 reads CASSDGTSGSTDTQYF. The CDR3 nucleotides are TGTGCCAGCAGTGACGGGACTAGCGGGAGCACAGATACGCAGTATTTT.

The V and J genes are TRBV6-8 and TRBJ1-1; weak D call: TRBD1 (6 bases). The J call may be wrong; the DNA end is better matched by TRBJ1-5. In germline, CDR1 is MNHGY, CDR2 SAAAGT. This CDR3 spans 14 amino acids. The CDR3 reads CASSSNQGNQPQHF. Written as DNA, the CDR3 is TGTGCCAGCAGTTCAAATCAGGGGAATCAGCCCCAGCATTTT.

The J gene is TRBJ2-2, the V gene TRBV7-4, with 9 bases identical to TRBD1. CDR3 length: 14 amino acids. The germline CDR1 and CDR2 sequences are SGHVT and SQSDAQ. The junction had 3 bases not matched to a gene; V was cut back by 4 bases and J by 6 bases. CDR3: CASSWTGEAGELFF. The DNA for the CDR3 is TGTGCCAGCAGCTGGACAGGGGAGGCCGGGGAGCTGTTTTTT.

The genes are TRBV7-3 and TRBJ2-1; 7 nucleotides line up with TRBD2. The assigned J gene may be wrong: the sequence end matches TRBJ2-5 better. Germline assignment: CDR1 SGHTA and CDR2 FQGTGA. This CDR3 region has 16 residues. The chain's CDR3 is CASSFDRTRHQETQYF. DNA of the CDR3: TGTGCCAGCAGCTTCGATAGGACTAGACACCAAGAGACCCAGTACTTC.

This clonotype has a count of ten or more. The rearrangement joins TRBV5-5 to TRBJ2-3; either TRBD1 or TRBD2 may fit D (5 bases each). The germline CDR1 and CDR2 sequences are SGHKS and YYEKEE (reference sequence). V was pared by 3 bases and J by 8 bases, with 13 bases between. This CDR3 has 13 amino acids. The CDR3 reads CASSWDGDLTQYF. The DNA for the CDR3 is TGTGCCAGCAGCTGGGATGGGGACCTTACGCAGTATTTT.

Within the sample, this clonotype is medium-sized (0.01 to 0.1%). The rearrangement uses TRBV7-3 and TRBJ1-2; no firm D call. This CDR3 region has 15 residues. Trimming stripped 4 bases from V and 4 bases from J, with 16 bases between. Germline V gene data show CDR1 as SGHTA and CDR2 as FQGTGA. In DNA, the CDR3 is TGTGCCAGCAGCTCCACCCCCGGGCGAATCTATGGCTACACCTTC. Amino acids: CASSSTPGRIYGYTF.

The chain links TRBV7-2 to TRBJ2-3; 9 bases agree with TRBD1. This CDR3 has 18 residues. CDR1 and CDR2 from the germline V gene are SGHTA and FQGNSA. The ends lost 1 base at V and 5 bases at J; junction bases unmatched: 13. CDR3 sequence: CASSLGPGAGTGIDTQYF. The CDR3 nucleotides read TGTGCCAGCAGCTTAGGCCCGGGAGCAGGGACAGGGATAGATACGCAGTATTTT. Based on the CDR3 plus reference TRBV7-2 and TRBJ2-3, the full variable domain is GAGVSQSPSNKVTEKGKDVELRCDPISGHTALYWYRQSLGQGLEFLIYFQGNSAPDKSGLPSDRFSAERTGGSVSTLTIQRTQQEDSAVYLCASSLGPGAGTGIDTQYFGPGTRLTVL.

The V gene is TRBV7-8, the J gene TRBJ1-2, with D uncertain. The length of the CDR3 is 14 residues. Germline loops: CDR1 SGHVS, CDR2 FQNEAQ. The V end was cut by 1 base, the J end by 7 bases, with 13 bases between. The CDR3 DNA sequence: TGTGCCAGCAGCTTAGAGCTCGGGAGGAGTGGCTACACCTTC. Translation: CASSLELGRSGYTF.

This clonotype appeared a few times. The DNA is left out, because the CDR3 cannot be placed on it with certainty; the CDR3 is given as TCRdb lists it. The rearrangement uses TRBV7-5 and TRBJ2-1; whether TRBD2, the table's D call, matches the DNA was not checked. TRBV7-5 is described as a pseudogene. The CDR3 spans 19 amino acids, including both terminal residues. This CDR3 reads CISVPEAGLAEGSNNEQFF.

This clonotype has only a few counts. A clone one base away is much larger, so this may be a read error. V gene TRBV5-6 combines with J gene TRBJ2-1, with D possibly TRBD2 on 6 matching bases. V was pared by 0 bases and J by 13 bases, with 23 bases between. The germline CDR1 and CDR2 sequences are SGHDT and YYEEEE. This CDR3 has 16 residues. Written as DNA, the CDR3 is TGTGCCAGCAGCTTGGCCGGGGTCGGGAGTGGAGCGGCCCAGTTCTTC. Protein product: CASSLAGVGSGAAQFF.

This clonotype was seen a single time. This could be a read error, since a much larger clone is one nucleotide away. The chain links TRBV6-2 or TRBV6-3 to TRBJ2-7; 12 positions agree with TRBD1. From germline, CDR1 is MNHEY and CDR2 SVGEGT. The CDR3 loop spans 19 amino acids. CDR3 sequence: CVSSYRAGQGASSYNEQYF. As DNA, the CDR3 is TGTGTCAGCAGTTACAGGGCGGGACAGGGGGCCAGCTCCTACAATGAGCAGTACTTC.

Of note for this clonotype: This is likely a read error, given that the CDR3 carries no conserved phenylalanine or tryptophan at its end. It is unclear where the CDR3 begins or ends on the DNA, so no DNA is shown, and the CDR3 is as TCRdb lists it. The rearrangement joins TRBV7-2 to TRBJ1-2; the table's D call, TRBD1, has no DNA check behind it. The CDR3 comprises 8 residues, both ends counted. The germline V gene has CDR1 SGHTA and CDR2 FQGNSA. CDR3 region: CASSLGGQ.

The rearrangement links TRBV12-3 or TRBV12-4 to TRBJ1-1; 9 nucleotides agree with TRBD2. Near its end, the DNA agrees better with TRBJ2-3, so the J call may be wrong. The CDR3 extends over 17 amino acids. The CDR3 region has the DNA TGTGCCAGCAGTTTAGTGAGCACTAGCGGGTTGACAGATACGCAGTATTTT. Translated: CASSLVSTSGLTDTQYF.

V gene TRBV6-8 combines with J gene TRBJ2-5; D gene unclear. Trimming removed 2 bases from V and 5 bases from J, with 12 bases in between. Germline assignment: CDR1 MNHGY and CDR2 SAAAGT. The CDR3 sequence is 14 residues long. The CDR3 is CASSYRGSGETQYF. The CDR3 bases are TGTGCCAGCAGTTACCGTGGCTCAGGCGAGACCCAGTACTTC.